This T cell receptor (beta chain) derives from a study of spatial heterogeneity in lung cancer. Study-level information: A consistent excess of beta-chain over alpha-chain sequences was detected.

CDR1 SNHLY and CDR2 FYNNEI come from the germline V gene. The CDR3 runs 18 residues. Germline trimming cut 3 bases from V and 0 bases from J; bases unmatched to any gene: 11. Time point in this sample: sample taken at primary tumor resection. Without sorting, whole RNA was sequenced from tumor, nontumor lung or frozen PBMC. This clonotype was seen ten or more times. The library was designed around alpha chains, so this beta chain is a stray read whose abundance carries little weight. On each TCR cDNA molecule, a unique molecular identifier was present. TCRdb passed the 5' RACE reads through MiXCR, listing each CDR3 protein once. Here the sample spans roughly 4,800 distinct CDR3 sequences, approximately 20% being singletons.

The chain uses TRBV2 and TRBJ2-3; 8 nucleotides align to TRBD1. The clonotype originates from a male donor with early-stage non-small cell lung cancer. The starting material was normal lung tissue next to the tumor, obtained at surgery. In DNA, the CDR3 is TGTGCCAGCAGTGACCCTAGGGCAGGGGGCCAAAGCACAGATACGCAGTATTTT. Translating it yields CASSDPRAGGQSTDTQYF.